The 12 T cell receptor beta chains below were found in one sample sequenced in a study of T cells after yellow fever vaccination. TCRdb processed the 5' RACE reads anew with MiXCR; each CDR3 protein has one entry. Here the sample spans 150,000 to 200,000 distinct CDR3 sequences, 5.5% to 7.5% being singletons. The material was CD4+ T cells sorted from PBMCs, obtained about 5 days after the first yellow fever vaccination. The receptors stem from a man younger than 35 who received the YFV17D yellow fever vaccine.

This clonotype was counted a few times. V usage is TRBV20-1 and J usage is TRBJ2-1; a weak D match, TRBD2 (6 bases). This CDR3 has 13 residues. Germline lookup yields CDR1 DFQATT and CDR2 SNEGSKA (reference sequence). The germline V and J ends were trimmed by 1 base and 7 bases, with 11 bases remaining between them. The CDR3 reads CSARGGGGNEQFF. For the CDR3, the DNA is TGCAGTGCTAGAGGGGGTGGGGGGAATGAGCAGTTCTTC.

The table lists this clonotype with a few counts. CDR3 coding DNA: TGTGCCAGCAGTAAGGGAAGTGCTAACTATGGCTACACCTTC. Translating gives CASSKGSANYGYTF. The genes are TRBV6-1 and TRBJ1-2, with no clear D. The CDR3 contains 14 residues. V shed 5 bases and J shed 0 bases, with 10 bases lying between them. Looked up from germline, CDR1 is MNHNS and CDR2 is SASEGT.

There are a few counts of this clonotype. The chain couples TRBV4-3 to TRBJ1-4; tentatively, D is TRBD1 (6 bases). The CDR3 contains 17 residues. CDR1 is LGHNA, CDR2 YSLEER, per germline. V dropped 4 bases and J dropped 3 bases, with 18 bases sitting between them. CDR3 coding DNA: TGCGCCAGCAGCCCACGCCCATACAGGGAGGCTAATGAAAAACTGTTTTTT. Translating gives CASSPRPYREANEKLFF.

The V gene is TRBV7-2, the J gene TRBJ1-3; D possibly corresponds to TRBD1 (6 bases). Germline-derived CDR1 and CDR2 are SGHTA and FQGNSA. The CDR3 is made up of 15 amino acids. The germline V and J ends were trimmed by 1 base and 4 bases, with 11 bases remaining between them. The DNA of the CDR3 is TGTGCCAGCAGCTTAGTCGGGACAAGCGGAAACACCATATATTTT. Encoded protein: CASSLVGTSGNTIYF.

This clonotype was seen at least ten times. The chain uses TRBV7-6 and TRBJ2-1; no clear D. This CDR3 contains 11 residues. The V end lost 6 bases, the J end lost 10 bases, and 10 bases lay between the germline ends. The germline CDR1 and CDR2 sequences are SGHVS and FNYEAQ. CDR3 DNA: TGTGCCAGCAGTAAGACTGGGGAGCAGTTCTTC. It translates to CASSKTGEQFF.

This clonotype was recorded many times. The chain's CDR3 is CASSPGENEKLFF. CDR3 coding DNA: TGTGCCAGCTCACCAGGGGAGAATGAAAAACTGTTTTTT. The chain couples TRBV18 to TRBJ1-4; no reliable D call. The CDR3 is 13 residues long. Germline CDR1 and CDR2: KGHSH and LQKENI. Trimming took off 2 bases at V and 5 bases at J, with 6 bases between the two ends.

This clonotype was counted ten times or more. The chain is built from TRBV6-1 and TRBJ1-2; D gene ambiguous. The CDR3 covers 15 residues. Trimming stripped 6 bases from V and 3 bases from J, with 17 bases between. From germline, CDR1 is MNHNS and CDR2 SASEGT. CDR3 in DNA: TGTGCCAGCAGCCAGGACTTATTAGGTGACTATGGCTACACCTTC. Its translation: CASSQDLLGDYGYTF.

This clonotype was found many times. This chain connects TRBV5-1 to TRBJ2-7; a weak D match, TRBD2 (7 bases). CDR3 size: 14 residues. Per the germline V gene, CDR1 is SGHRS and CDR2 is YFSETQ. V dropped 3 bases and J dropped 5 bases, with 15 bases sitting between them. The CDR3 DNA is TGCGCCAGCAGCTCCCAAGGGGGGGCCAACGAGCAGTACTTC. Protein product: CASSSQGGANEQYF.

The sample holds many counts of this clonotype. The gene calls are TRBV7-3 and TRBJ2-5; D remains ambiguous. Trimming removed 4 bases at V and 1 base at J, with 7 bases between. The CDR3 consists of 13 residues. Germline V gene data show CDR1 as SGHTA and CDR2 as FQGTGA. In DNA, the CDR3 is TGTGCCAGCAGCTCGGATCCCCAAGAGACCCAGTACTTC. Translating gives CASSSDPQETQYF.

This clonotype showed up many times. The gene calls are TRBV4-2 and TRBJ1-2; no firm D call. The CDR3 totals 13 residues. CDR1 and CDR2 from the germline V gene are LGHNA and YNFKEQ. V dropped 0 bases and J dropped 4 bases, with 6 bases sitting between them. The CDR3 DNA reads TGTGCCAGCAGCCAAGAAAATTTCTATGGCTACACCTTC. Translated, it gives CASSQENFYGYTF.

The CDR3 is CASSLKTGGNTIYF. The CDR3 coding sequence is TGTGCCAGCAGCCTCAAGACAGGCGGAAACACCATATATTTT. This chain connects TRBV6-1 to TRBJ1-3; possible D gene TRBD1, 6 bases. The CDR3 consists of 14 residues. V was trimmed by 6 bases and J by 4 bases, leaving 13 bases between them. Per the germline V gene, CDR1 is MNHNS and CDR2 is SASEGT.

In its sample, this clonotype was seen many times. The gene calls are TRBV7-2 and TRBJ2-7; 8 bases are shared with TRBD2. Germline V CDR1 and CDR2: SGHTA, FQGNSA. The CDR3 runs to 14 residues. V lost 3 bases, J lost 7 bases, and 8 bases stayed unmatched. The CDR3 nucleotides are TGTGCCAGCAGCTTTAGCGGGGCCTTGGGAGAGCAGTACTTC. Protein product: CASSFSGALGEQYF. The entire variable domain, with the rest obtained from reference TRBV7-2 and TRBJ2-7, is as follows: GAGVSQSPSNKVTEKGKDVELRCDPISGHTALYWYRQSLGQGLEFLIYFQGNSAPDKSGLPSDRFSAERTGGSVSTLTIQRTQQEDSAVYLCASSFSGALGEQYFGPGTRLTVT.